The sample holds a few counts of the clone carrying this T cell receptor beta chain. This sample was included in a study of blood T cell repertoires in COVID-19. On the study more broadly: Spain, Italy and the United States supplied samples that represented acute and convalescent COVID-19. PBMCs, B-cell-depleted T cells, or T cells provided the cDNA or gDNA that made up the material.

CDR3 length: 11 residues. V dropped 2 bases and J dropped 6 bases, with 4 bases sitting between them. Germline V gene data show CDR1 as SEHNR and CDR2 as FQNEAQ (reference sequence). In the study's own analysis: The authors estimated nucleated cell counts from reference gene primer amplification. The table came from immunoSEQ multiplex PCR; TCRdb's copy has only in-frame clones and leaves some out. That table supplies the V and J calls and clone size; D and trimming were determined from the DNA. This table has some 490,000 clones, about 85% appearing once. This chain joins TRBV7-9 and TRBJ1-1, with D unclear. The source of this sequence is a woman aged 60-70 years who had recovered from COVID-19. Sequences were obtained from PBMCs or T cells enriched from blood (not recorded which). The CDR3 region is CASSLLSEAFF. As DNA, the CDR3 is TGTGCCAGCAGCTTACTCTCTGAAGCTTTCTTT.